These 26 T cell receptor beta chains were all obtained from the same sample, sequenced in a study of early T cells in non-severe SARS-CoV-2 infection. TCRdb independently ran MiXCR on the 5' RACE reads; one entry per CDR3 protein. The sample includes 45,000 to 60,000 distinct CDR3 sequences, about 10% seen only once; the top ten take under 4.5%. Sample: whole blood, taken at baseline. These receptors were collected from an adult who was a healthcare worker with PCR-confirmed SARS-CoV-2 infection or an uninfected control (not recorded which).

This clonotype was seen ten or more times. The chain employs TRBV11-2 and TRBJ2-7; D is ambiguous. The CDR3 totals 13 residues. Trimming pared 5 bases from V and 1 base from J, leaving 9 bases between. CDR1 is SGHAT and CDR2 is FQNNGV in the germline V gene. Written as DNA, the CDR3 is TGTGCCAGCAGCCTGGGCCCTTCCTACGAGCAGTACTTC. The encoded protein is CASSLGPSYEQYF.

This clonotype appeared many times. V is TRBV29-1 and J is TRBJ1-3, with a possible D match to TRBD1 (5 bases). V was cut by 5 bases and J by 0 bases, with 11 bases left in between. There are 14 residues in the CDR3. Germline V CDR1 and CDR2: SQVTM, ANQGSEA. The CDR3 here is CSVTTGPSGNTIYF. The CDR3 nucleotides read TGCAGCGTTACGACGGGGCCCTCTGGAAACACCATATATTTT.

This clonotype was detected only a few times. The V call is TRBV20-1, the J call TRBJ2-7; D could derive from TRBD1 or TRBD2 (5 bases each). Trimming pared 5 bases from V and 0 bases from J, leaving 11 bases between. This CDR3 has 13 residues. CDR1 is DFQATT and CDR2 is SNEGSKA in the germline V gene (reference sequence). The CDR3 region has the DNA TGCAGTGCTCCGGGGCCAACCTCCTACGAGCAGTACTTC. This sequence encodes CSAPGPTSYEQYF.

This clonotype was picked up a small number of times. CDR3 amino acids: CASSSIRGSSYNEQFF. The CDR3 DNA reads as TGTGCCAGCAGTTCCATACGGGGGAGCTCCTACAATGAGCAGTTCTTC. The chain combines TRBV7-6 with TRBJ2-1, with D maybe TRBD2 (6 bases). Germline lookup yields CDR1 SGHVS and CDR2 FNYEAQ. This CDR3 comprises 16 residues. Trimming pared 6 bases from V and 0 bases from J, leaving 15 bases between.

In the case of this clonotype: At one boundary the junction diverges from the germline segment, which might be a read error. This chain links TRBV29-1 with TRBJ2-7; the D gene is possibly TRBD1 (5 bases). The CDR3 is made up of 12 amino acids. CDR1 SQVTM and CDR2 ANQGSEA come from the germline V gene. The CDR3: CSVEGVPYEQYF. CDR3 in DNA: TGCAGCGTGGAAGGGGTCCCCTACGAGCAGTACTTC.

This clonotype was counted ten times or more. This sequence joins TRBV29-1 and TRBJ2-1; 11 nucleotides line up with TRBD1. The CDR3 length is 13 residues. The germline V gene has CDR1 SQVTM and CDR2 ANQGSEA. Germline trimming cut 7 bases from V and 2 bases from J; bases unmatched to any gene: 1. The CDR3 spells CSGTGGAYNEQFF. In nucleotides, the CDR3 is TGCAGCGGGACAGGGGGCGCCTACAATGAGCAGTTCTTC.

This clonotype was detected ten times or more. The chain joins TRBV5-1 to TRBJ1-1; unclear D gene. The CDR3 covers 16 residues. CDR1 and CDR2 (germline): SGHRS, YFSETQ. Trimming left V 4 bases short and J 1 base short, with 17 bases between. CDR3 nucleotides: TGCGCCAGCAGCCAAGCCTCAGGAGGGCCGAACACTGAAGCTTTCTTT. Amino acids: CASSQASGGPNTEAFF.

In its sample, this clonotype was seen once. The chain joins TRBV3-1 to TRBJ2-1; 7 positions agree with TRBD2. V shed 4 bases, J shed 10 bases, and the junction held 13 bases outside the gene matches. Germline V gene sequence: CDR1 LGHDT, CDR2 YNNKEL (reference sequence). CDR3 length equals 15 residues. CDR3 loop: CASSLRGLAVGEQFF. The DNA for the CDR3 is TGTGCCAGCAGCCTACGTGGGCTAGCGGTCGGGGAGCAGTTCTTC.

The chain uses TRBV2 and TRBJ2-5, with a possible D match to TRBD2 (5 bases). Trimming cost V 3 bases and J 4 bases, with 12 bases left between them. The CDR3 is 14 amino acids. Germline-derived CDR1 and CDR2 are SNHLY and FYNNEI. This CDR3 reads CASSDGGRSETQYF. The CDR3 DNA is TGTGCCAGCAGTGACGGTGGGAGATCAGAGACCCAGTACTTC.

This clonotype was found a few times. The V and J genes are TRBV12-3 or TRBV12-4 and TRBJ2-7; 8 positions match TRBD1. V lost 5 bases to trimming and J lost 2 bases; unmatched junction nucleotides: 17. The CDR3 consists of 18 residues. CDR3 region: CASSPGAPWTGSPYEQYF. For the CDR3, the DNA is TGTGCCAGCAGTCCGGGCGCCCCGTGGACAGGGTCCCCCTACGAGCAGTACTTC.

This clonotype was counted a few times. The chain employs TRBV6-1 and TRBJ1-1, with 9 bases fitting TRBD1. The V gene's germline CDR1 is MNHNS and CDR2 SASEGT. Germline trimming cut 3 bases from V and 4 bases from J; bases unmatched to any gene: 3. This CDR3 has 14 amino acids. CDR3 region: CASSDGGQGTEAFF. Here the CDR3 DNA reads TGTGCCAGCAGTGACGGGGGACAGGGCACTGAAGCTTTCTTT.

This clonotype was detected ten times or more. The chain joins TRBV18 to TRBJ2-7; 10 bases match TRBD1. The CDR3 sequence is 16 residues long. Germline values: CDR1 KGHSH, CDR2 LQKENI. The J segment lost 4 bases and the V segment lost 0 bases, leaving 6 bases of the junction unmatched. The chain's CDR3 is CASSPPAGTGAYEQYF. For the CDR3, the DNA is TGTGCCAGCTCACCACCGGCCGGGACAGGGGCTTACGAGCAGTACTTC.

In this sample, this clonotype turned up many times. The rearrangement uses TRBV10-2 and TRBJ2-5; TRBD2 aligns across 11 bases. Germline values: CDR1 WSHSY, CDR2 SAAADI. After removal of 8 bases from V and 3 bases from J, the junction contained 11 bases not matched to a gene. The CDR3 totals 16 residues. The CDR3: CASGGALLAGEETQYF. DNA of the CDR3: TGCGCCAGCGGTGGGGCTTTACTAGCGGGAGAAGAGACCCAGTACTTC.

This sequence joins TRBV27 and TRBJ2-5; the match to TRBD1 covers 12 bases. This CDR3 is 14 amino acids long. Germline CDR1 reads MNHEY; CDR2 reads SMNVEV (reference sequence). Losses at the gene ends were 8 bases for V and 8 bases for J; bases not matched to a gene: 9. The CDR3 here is CASAFGDRGHTQYF. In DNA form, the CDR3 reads TGTGCCAGCGCTTTTGGGGACAGGGGGCATACCCAGTACTTC.

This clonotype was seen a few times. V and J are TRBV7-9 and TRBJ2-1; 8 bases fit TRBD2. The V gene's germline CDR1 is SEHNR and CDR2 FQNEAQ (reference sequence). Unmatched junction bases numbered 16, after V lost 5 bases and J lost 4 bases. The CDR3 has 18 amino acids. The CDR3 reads CASSPLLAASTGYNEQFF. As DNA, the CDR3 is TGTGCCAGCAGCCCGCTACTAGCGGCCTCCACGGGGTACAATGAGCAGTTCTTC.

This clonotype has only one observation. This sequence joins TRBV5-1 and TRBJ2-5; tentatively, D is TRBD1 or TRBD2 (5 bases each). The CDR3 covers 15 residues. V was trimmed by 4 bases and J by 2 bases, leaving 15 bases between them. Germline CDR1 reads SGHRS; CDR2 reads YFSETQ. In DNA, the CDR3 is TGCGCCAGCAGCCCGGGGACGGCCCCGCAAGAGACCCAGTACTTC. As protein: CASSPGTAPQETQYF.

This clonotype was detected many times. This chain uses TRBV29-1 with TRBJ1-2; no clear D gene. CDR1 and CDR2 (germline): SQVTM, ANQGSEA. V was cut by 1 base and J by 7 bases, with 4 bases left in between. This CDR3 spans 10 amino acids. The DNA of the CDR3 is TGCAGCGTTGAAGTGACTGGCTACACCTTC. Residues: CSVEVTGYTF.

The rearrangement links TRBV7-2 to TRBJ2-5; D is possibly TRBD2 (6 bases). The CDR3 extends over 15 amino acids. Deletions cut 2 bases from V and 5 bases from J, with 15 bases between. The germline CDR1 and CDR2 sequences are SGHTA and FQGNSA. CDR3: CASSLSGRSLETQYF. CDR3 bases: TGTGCCAGCAGCTTAAGCGGGCGTTCATTGGAGACCCAGTACTTC.

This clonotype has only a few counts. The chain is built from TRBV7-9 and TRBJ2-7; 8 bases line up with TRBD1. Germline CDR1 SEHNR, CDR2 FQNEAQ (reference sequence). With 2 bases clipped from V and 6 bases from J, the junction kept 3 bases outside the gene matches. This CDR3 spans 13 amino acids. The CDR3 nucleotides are TGTGCCAGCAGCTTACAGGGGGCTTCCGAGCAGTACTTC. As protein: CASSLQGASEQYF.

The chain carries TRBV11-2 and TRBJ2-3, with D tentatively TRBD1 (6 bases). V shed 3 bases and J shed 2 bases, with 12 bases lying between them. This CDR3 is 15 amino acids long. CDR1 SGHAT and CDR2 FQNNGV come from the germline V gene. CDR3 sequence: CASSFGDRNTDTQYF. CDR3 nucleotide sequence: TGTGCCAGCAGCTTTGGTGACAGGAACACAGATACGCAGTATTTT.

CDR3 in amino acids: CSAKPGLVGGYNEQFF. In DNA form, the CDR3 reads TGCAGTGCTAAACCAGGACTAGTGGGAGGCTACAATGAGCAGTTCTTC. The genes are TRBV20-1 and TRBJ2-1; 7 nucleotides line up with TRBD2. With V trimmed by 4 bases and J by 3 bases, 12 bases remained unmatched. This CDR3 comprises 16 residues. The germline V gene encodes CDR1 DFQATT and CDR2 SNEGSKA (reference sequence).

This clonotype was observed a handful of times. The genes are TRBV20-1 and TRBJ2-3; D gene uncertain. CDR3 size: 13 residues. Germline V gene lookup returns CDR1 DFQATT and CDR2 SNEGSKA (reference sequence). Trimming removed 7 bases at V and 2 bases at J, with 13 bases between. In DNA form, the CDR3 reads TGCAGTGGAGGTTCCCGTTACACAGATACGCAGTATTTT. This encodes CSGGSRYTDTQYF.

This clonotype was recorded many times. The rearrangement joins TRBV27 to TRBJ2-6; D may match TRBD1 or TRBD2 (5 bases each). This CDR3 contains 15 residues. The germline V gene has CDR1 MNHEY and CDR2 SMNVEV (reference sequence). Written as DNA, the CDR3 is TGTCTCAACCCGGGGCTCGTCTCTGGGGCCAACGTCCTGACTTTC. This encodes CLNPGLVSGANVLTF.

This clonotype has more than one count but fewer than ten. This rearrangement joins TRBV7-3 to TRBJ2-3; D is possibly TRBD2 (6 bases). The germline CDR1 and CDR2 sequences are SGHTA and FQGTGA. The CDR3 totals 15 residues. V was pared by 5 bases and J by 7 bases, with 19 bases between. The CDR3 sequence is CASSLDSGEGNTQYF. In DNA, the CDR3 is TGTGCCAGCAGCCTTGACTCGGGGGAAGGGAATACGCAGTATTTT.

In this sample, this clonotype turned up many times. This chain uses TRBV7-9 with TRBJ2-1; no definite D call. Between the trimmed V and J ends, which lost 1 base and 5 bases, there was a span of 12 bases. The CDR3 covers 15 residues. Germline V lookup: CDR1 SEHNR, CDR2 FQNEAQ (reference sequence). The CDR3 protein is CASSLGQNANNEQFF. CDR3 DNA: TGTGCCAGCAGCTTAGGGCAAAACGCGAACAATGAGCAGTTCTTC. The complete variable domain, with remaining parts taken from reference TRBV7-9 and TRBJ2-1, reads DTGVSQNPRHKITKRGQNVTFRCDPISEHNRLYWYRQTLGQGPEFLTYFQNEAQLEKSRLLSDRFSAERPKGSFSTLEIQRTEQGDSAMYLCASSLGQNANNEQFFGPGTRLTVL.

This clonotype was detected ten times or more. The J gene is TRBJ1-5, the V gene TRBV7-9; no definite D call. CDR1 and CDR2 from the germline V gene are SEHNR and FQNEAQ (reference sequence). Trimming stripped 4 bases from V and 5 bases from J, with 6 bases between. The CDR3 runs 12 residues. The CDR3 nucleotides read TGTGCCAGCAGCTCCGGGTATCAGCCCCAGCATTTT. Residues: CASSSGYQPQHF.